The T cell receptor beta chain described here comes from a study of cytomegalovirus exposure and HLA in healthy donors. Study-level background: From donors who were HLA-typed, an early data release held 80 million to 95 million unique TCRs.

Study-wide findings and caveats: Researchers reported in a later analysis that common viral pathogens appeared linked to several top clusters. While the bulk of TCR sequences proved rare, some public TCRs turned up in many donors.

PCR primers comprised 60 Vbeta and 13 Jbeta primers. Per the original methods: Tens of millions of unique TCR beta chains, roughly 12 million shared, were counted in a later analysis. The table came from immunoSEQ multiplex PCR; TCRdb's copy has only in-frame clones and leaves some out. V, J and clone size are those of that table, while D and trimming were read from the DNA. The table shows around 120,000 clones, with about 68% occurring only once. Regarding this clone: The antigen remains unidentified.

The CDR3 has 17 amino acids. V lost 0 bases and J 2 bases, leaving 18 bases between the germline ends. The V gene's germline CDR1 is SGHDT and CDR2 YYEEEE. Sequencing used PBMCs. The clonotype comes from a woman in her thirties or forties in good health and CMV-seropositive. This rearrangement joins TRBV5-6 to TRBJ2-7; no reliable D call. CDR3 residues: CASSLASGRLLPYEQYF. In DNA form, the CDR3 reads TGTGCCAGCAGCTTGGCCTCGGGTCGGCTCCTCCCCTACGAGCAGTACTTC.